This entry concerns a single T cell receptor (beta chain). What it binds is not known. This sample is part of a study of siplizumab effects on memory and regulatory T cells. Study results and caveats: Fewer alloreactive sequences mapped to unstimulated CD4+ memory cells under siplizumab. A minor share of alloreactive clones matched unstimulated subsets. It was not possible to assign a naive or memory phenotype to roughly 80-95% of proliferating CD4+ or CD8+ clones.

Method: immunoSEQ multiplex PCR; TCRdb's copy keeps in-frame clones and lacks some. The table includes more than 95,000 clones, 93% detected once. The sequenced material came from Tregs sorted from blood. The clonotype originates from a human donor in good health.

The chain's CDR3 is CASSPGTGTQPQHF. The CDR3 DNA reads TGTGCCAGCAGTCCCGGGACAGGCACTCAGCCCCAGCATTTT. The rearrangement joins TRBV6-6 to TRBJ1-5; 8 positions agree with TRBD1. J was trimmed by 6 bases and V by 5 bases; bases with no gene match: 6. This CDR3 spans 14 amino acids. Germline V CDR1 and CDR2: MNHNY, SVGAGI (reference sequence).